This T cell receptor beta chain derives from a study of CD4 T cells in relation to SARS-CoV-2 and coronaviruses. Study-level findings and limits: Compared with monoreactive clones, crossreactive clones showed significantly weaker SARS-CoV-2 expansion.

TCRdb keeps only in-frame clones here, not all; method: immunoSEQ multiplex PCR. The data show 30,000 to 45,000 clones, roughly 90% seen once. Cryopreserved PBMCs were CD4-enriched, then split into naive and memory cells. Germline V gene sequence: CDR1 SNHLY, CDR2 FYNNEI. This CDR3 is 14 amino acids long. Trimming took 8 bases from V and 2 from J, leaving 15 bases between them. Points on this clone: Its antigen is currently unknown.

The chain is built from TRBV2 and TRBJ1-2; D perhaps matches TRBD1 (5 bases). Sequencing was done on a sample of memory CD4+ T cells from PBMCs. The source of this sequence is an adult with COVID-19. CDR3 sequence (DNA): TGTGCCAGCGGACGACAGATAGACAACTATGGCTACACCTTC. Amino acids: CASGRQIDNYGYTF.